These 14 T cell receptor beta chains came from one sample sequenced in a study of blood T cell repertoires in COVID-19. The repertoire was sequenced with immunoSEQ multiplex PCR; TCRdb's copy has only in-frame clones and lacks some. Of under 110,000 clones in the sample, roughly 92% were seen once. The material sequenced was peripheral blood. These receptor sequences come from a man between 45 and 60 years old with active COVID-19.

J is TRBJ2-7 and V is TRBV6-5, with D possibly being TRBD1 (5 bases). There are 13 residues in the CDR3. Germline CDR1 and CDR2: MNHEY and SVGAGI. V lost 4 bases and J lost 3, with 10 bases in between. CDR3 sequence reads: CASSSPQGYEQYF. CDR3 in DNA: TGTGCCAGCAGTTCCCCTCAGGGCTACGAGCAGTACTTC.

This chain uses TRBV7-6 with TRBJ2-1; TRBD2 agrees at 16 bases. The CDR3 spans 20 residues. V shed 0 bases and J 4 bases; nucleotides not matched to a gene: 9. CDR1 and CDR2 from the germline V gene are SGHVS and FNYEAQ. CDR3 in amino acids: CASSLAGTSGRAWVYNEQFF. CDR3 nucleotide sequence: TGTGCCAGCAGCTTAGCCGGGACTAGCGGGAGGGCCTGGGTGTACAATGAGCAGTTCTTC. The full variable domain, its missing parts supplied by reference TRBV7-6 and TRBJ2-1, is GAGVSQSPRYKVTKRGQDVALRCDPISGHVSLYWYRQALGQGPEFLTYFNYEAQQDKSGLPNDRFSAERPEGSISTLTIQRTEQRDSAMYRCASSLAGTSGRAWVYNEQFFGPGTRLTVL.

The chain employs TRBV6-5 and TRBJ1-6; 7 bases are a match to TRBD1. The V gene's germline CDR1 is MNHEY and CDR2 SVGAGI. The V and J ends lost 0 bases and 5 bases, in that order; junction bases with no gene match: 4. The CDR3 is 16 residues long. The CDR3 loop reads CASSYSRQGHNSPLHF. CDR3 DNA: TGTGCCAGCAGTTACTCCCGACAGGGTCATAATTCACCCCTCCACTTT.

The chain uses TRBV7-3 and TRBJ1-1, with D maybe TRBD1 (6 bases). The CDR3 is 15 residues long. The V end lost 0 bases, the J end lost 6 bases, and 14 bases lay between the germline ends. Germline V gene data show CDR1 as SGHTA and CDR2 as FQGTGA. CDR3 amino acids: CASSLTAGDHAEAFF. The DNA for the CDR3 is TGTGCCAGCAGCTTAACTGCAGGGGACCACGCTGAAGCTTTCTTT.

The CDR3 protein is CASSQKRGGQGQNTEAFF. The CDR3, as DNA: TGCGCCAGCAGCCAAAAAAGGGGAGGACAGGGGCAGAACACTGAAGCTTTCTTT. V gene TRBV23-1 combines with J gene TRBJ1-1; 9 nucleotides match TRBD1. TRBV23-1 is assigned to the ORF class and has an uncertain function. CDR3 length equals 18 residues. V dropped 6 bases and J dropped 1; count of bases not matched to a gene: 15.

V and J are TRBV6-5 and TRBJ1-5, with 7 positions matching TRBD1. The length of the CDR3 is 15 residues. Germline values: CDR1 MNHEY, CDR2 SVGAGI. Losses at the gene ends were 6 bases for V and 0 bases for J; bases not matched to a gene: 5. DNA of the CDR3: TGTGCCAGCAGGAAGGACAGGTATAGCAATCAGCCCCAGCATTTT. Protein product: CASRKDRYSNQPQHF.

The rearrangement joins TRBV12-3 or TRBV12-4 to TRBJ1-1; D gene uncertain. The ends were cut back, 5 bases at V and 7 bases at J, with 11 bases in the middle. The CDR3 consists of 12 residues. CDR3 sequence: CASSPSLFEAFF. The CDR3, as DNA: TGTGCCAGCAGTCCCTCCCTCTTTGAAGCTTTCTTT.

This chain connects TRBV19 to TRBJ1-4; TRBD1 aligns across 9 bases. Trimming took 8 bases from V and 7 from J; bases not matched to a gene: 8. The germline V gene has CDR1 LNHDA and CDR2 SQIVND (reference sequence). The CDR3 has 14 residues. This chain's CDR3 is CASAPGQGTEKLFF. CDR3 coding DNA: TGTGCCAGTGCTCCGGGACAGGGAACTGAAAAACTGTTTTTT.

The chain uses TRBV2 and TRBJ2-1, with TRBD1 matching 7 bases. Germline CDR1 reads SNHLY; CDR2 reads FYNNEI. The V segment lost 5 bases and the J segment 2 bases; nucleotides outside the gene matches: 3. The CDR3 spans 14 residues. This CDR3 reads CASSFQGAYNEQFF. CDR3 bases: TGTGCCAGCAGTTTCCAGGGGGCCTACAATGAGCAGTTCTTC.

V usage is TRBV5-1 and J usage is TRBJ2-1; 7 bases agree with TRBD2. Germline trimming cut 4 bases from V and 6 bases from J; bases unmatched to any gene: 7. This CDR3 is 14 amino acids long. The germline gives CDR1 SGHRS, CDR2 YFSETQ. The CDR3 loop reads CASSARLAGNEQFF. CDR3 nucleotides: TGCGCCAGCAGCGCGAGACTAGCCGGCAATGAGCAGTTCTTC.

The chain combines TRBV28 with TRBJ1-1; 10 bases line up with TRBD1. V lost 6 bases and J lost 5; bases outside the gene matches: 3. The germline CDR1 and CDR2 sequences are MDHEN and SYDVKM. The CDR3 has 13 residues. CDR3 coding DNA: TGTGCCAGCAGCGACAGGGGGCGGACTGAAGCTTTCTTT. This sequence encodes CASSDRGRTEAFF.

The genes are TRBV3-1 (or the pseudogene TRBV3-2) and TRBJ2-7; 8 bases are a match to TRBD2. V lost 4 bases, J lost 6 bases, and 11 bases stayed unmatched. This CDR3 spans 15 amino acids. Germline V gives CDR1 LGHDT, CDR2 YNNKEL (reference sequence). This chain's CDR3 is CASSPPSGSPGEQYF. The CDR3 region has the DNA TGTGCCAGCAGCCCGCCAAGCGGGAGTCCGGGCGAGCAGTACTTC.

V and J are TRBV28 and TRBJ2-5; 9 bases fit TRBD1. Germline loops: CDR1 MDHEN, CDR2 SYDVKM. The CDR3 loop spans 15 amino acids. The V gene end was trimmed by 6 bases and the J gene end by 1 base; junction bases not matched to a gene: 6. CDR3 region: CASSRDRALQETQYF. The DNA for the CDR3 is TGTGCCAGCAGCCGGGACAGGGCCCTCCAAGAGACCCAGTACTTC. The variable domain in full, with the rest retrieved from reference TRBV28 and TRBJ2-5, is DVKVTQSSRYLVKRTGEKVFLECVQDMDHENMFWYRQDPGLGLRLIYFSYDVKMKEKGDIPEGYSVSREKKERFSLILESASTNQTSMYLCASSRDRALQETQYFGPGTRLLVL.

This chain links TRBV7-3 with TRBJ2-3, with TRBD1 as a possible D gene (6 bases). V gave up 1 base and J gave up 4 bases, with 12 bases separating them. Germline-derived CDR1 and CDR2 are SGHTA and FQGTGA. The CDR3 covers 15 residues. The CDR3 loop is CASSLMGTGPDTQYF. The CDR3 nucleotides are TGTGCCAGCAGCTTAATGGGAACAGGGCCAGATACGCAGTATTTT.